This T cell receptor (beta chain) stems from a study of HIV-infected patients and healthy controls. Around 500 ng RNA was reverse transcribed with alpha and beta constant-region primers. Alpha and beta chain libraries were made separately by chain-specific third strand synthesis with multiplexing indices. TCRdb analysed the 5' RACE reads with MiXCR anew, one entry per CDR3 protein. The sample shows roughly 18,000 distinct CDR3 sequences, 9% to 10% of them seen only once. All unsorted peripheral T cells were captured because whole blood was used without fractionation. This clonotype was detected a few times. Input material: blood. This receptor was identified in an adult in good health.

The CDR3 DNA is TGTGCCAGTAGTAGGTTAGGTTCTGGAGAGACCCAGTACTTC. This sequence encodes CASSRLGSGETQYF. V usage is TRBV19 and J usage is TRBJ2-5; D is uncertain. Germline-derived CDR1 and CDR2 are LNHDA and SQIVND (reference sequence). This CDR3 contains 14 residues. V lost 4 bases, J lost 4 bases, and 13 bases lay in between.